These T cell receptor beta chains were read from a single sample in a study of CD8+CD57+ T cells in acquired aplastic anemia. TCRdb independently ran MiXCR on the reads; one entry per CDR3 protein. The top ten clones hold over 0.95% of a sample with about 160,000 distinct CDR3 sequences, approximately 40% of them seen once. The specimen sequenced was sorted CD4+, CD8+, or CD8+CD57+ T cells (not recorded which) from PBMCs. The receptors here all came from a human donor in good health. The CDR3 runs from the conserved cysteine through the conserved F or W. D genes are given only for firm matches. The size field is filled for only some rows; it gives once, few, many or a size class.

J gene: TRBJ1-2; clone size: .; D gene: TRBD1; V gene: TRBV29-1; CDR3 protein: CSAGQAYNYGYTF; CDR3 DNA: TGCAGCGCTGGACAGGCGTATAACTATGGCTACACCTTC
J gene: TRBJ1-1; clone size: many; D gene: .; V gene: TRBV20-1; CDR3 protein: CSARQMTVYPEAFF; CDR3 DNA: TGCAGTGCTAGACAGATGACAGTGTACCCTGAAGCTTTCTTT
J gene: TRBJ1-5; clone size: .; D gene: TRBD1; V gene: TRBV20-1; CDR3 protein: CSANRGGGVQPQHF; CDR3 DNA: TGCAGTGCCAACAGGGGCGGCGGGGTCCAGCCCCAGCATTTT
J gene: TRBJ1-1; clone size: many; D gene: .; V gene: TRBV5-8; CDR3 protein: CASSTGRAPSYEAFF; CDR3 DNA: TGTGCCAGCAGCACGGGCCGCGCGCCCAGTTATGAAGCTTTCTTT
J gene: TRBJ2-7; clone size: .; D gene: TRBD1; V gene: TRBV11-1; CDR3 protein: CASSEPGTGGYEQYF; CDR3 DNA: TGTGCCAGCAGCGAACCCGGGACAGGGGGTTACGAGCAGTACTTC
J gene: TRBJ2-1; clone size: few; D gene: TRBD2; V gene: TRBV4-1; CDR3 protein: CASRVTTSGGASEQFF; CDR3 DNA: TGCGCCAGCAGAGTGACGACTAGCGGGGGGGCCTCGGAGCAGTTCTTC
J gene: TRBJ1-5; clone size: many; D gene: .; V gene: TRBV6-1; CDR3 protein: CASSRSDQPQHF; CDR3 DNA: TGTGCCAGCAGTCGCTCAGATCAGCCCCAGCATTTT
J gene: TRBJ2-3; clone size: .; D gene: .; V gene: TRBV29-1; CDR3 protein: CSVEERGPSDTQYF; CDR3 DNA: TGCAGCGTTGAAGAACGAGGGCCCAGCGATACGCAGTATTTT
J gene: TRBJ2-1; clone size: .; D gene: TRBD1; V gene: TRBV25-1; CDR3 protein: CASSALGQGAYNEQFF; CDR3 DNA: TGTGCCAGCAGTGCCCTTGGACAGGGGGCATACAATGAGCAGTTCTTC
J gene: TRBJ2-7; clone size: .; D gene: .; V gene: TRBV20-1; CDR3 protein: CSAKEDEQYF; CDR3 DNA: TGCAGTGCTAAAGAAGACGAGCAGTACTTC
J gene: TRBJ2-7; clone size: .; D gene: .; V gene: TRBV7-6; CDR3 protein: CASSLDDSSSYEQYF; CDR3 DNA: TGTGCCAGCAGCTTAGACGACAGTAGCTCCTACGAGCAGTACTTC
J gene: TRBJ1-1; clone size: .; D gene: .; V gene: TRBV7-9; CDR3 protein: CASSFPPGDTEAFF; CDR3 DNA: TGTGCCAGCAGCTTCCCTCCTGGCGACACTGAAGCTTTCTTT
J gene: TRBJ2-3; clone size: many; D gene: .; V gene: TRBV4-3; CDR3 protein: CASSQDRTSTDTQYF; CDR3 DNA: TGCGCCAGCAGCCAAGATCGGACGAGCACAGATACGCAGTATTTT
J gene: TRBJ2-1; clone size: many; D gene: .; V gene: TRBV24-1; CDR3 protein: CATSDSVLPYNEQFF; CDR3 DNA: TGTGCCACCAGTGACTCAGTCCTCCCCTACAATGAGCAGTTCTTC
J gene: TRBJ2-5; clone size: .; D gene: TRBD2; V gene: TRBV7-9; CDR3 protein: CASPGGAGETQYF; CDR3 DNA: TGTGCCAGCCCCGGGGGGGCAGGAGAGACCCAGTACTTC
J gene: TRBJ2-5; clone size: many; D gene: TRBD2; V gene: TRBV2; CDR3 protein: CASTGGRLETQYF; CDR3 DNA: TGTGCCAGCACAGGCGGGAGATTGGAGACCCAGTACTTC
J gene: TRBJ1-1; clone size: many; D gene: TRBD1; V gene: TRBV25-1; CDR3 protein: CASTRTGGNAEAFF; CDR3 DNA: TGTGCCAGCACCCGGACAGGGGGGAACGCTGAAGCTTTCTTT
J gene: TRBJ2-3; clone size: many; D gene: TRBD2; V gene: TRBV20-1; CDR3 protein: CSARPGTSGSWADTQYF; CDR3 DNA: TGCAGTGCTAGACCCGGGACTAGCGGGAGTTGGGCAGATACGCAGTATTTT
J gene: TRBJ2-3; clone size: many; D gene: .; V gene: TRBV20-1; CDR3 protein: CSARDRLPGRETDTQYF; CDR3 DNA: TGCAGTGCTAGAGACCGACTCCCGGGACGGGAAACAGATACGCAGTATTTT
J gene: TRBJ2-1; clone size: many; D gene: .; V gene: TRBV5-4; CDR3 protein: CASSLVVGPYNEQFF; CDR3 DNA: TGTGCCAGCAGCTTGGTAGTGGGGCCTTACAATGAGCAGTTCTTC
J gene: TRBJ2-1; clone size: many; D gene: TRBD2; V gene: TRBV10-1; CDR3 protein: CASSEGLAPTYNEQFF; CDR3 DNA: TGCGCCAGCAGTGAGGGACTAGCCCCTACCTACAATGAGCAGTTCTTC
J gene: TRBJ1-1; clone size: .; D gene: .; V gene: TRBV7-9; CDR3 protein: CASSINTEAFF; CDR3 DNA: TGTGCCAGCAGTATAAACACTGAAGCTTTCTTT
J gene: TRBJ2-5; clone size: many; D gene: .; V gene: TRBV5-1; CDR3 protein: CASSLVTGGQETQYF; CDR3 DNA: TGCGCCAGCAGCTTGGTAACCGGGGGCCAAGAGACCCAGTACTTC
J gene: TRBJ1-1; clone size: .; D gene: .; V gene: TRBV5-1; CDR3 protein: CASLVKTEAFF; CDR3 DNA: TGCGCCAGCCTGGTTAAGACTGAAGCTTTCTTT
J gene: TRBJ2-2; clone size: many; D gene: TRBD2; V gene: TRBV9; CDR3 protein: CASRLAGGPTGELFF; CDR3 DNA: TGTGCCAGCAGGCTAGCGGGGGGGCCGACCGGGGAGCTGTTTTTT
J gene: TRBJ2-1; clone size: few; D gene: TRBD2; V gene: TRBV6-5; CDR3 protein: CASSYELAGGPYLHEQFF; CDR3 DNA: TGTGCCAGCAGTTACGAATTAGCGGGAGGGCCTTATCTTCATGAGCAGTTCTTC
J gene: TRBJ1-1; clone size: .; D gene: .; V gene: TRBV6-1; CDR3 protein: CASRQRLDTEAFF; CDR3 DNA: TGTGCCAGCAGACAGAGGTTGGACACTGAAGCTTTCTTT
J gene: TRBJ2-3; clone size: .; D gene: .; V gene: TRBV20-1; CDR3 protein: CSAARPQEADTQYF; CDR3 DNA: TGCAGTGCTGCCCGACCCCAAGAAGCGGATACGCAGTATTTT
J gene: TRBJ2-7; clone size: many; D gene: .; V gene: TRBV20-1; CDR3 protein: CSASQDPTYEQYF; CDR3 DNA: TGCAGTGCTAGCCAGGACCCCACCTACGAGCAGTACTTC
J gene: TRBJ2-7; clone size: many; D gene: .; V gene: TRBV20-1; CDR3 protein: CSPRRRYEQYF; CDR3 DNA: TGCAGTCCGCGGCGGCGGTACGAGCAGTACTTC
J gene: TRBJ2-7; clone size: .; D gene: TRBD1; V gene: TRBV5-1; CDR3 protein: CASSLVVTGGTYEQYF; CDR3 DNA: TGCGCCAGCAGCTTGGTGGTAACAGGGGGCACTTACGAGCAGTACTTC
J gene: TRBJ2-1; clone size: .; D gene: .; V gene: TRBV10-3; CDR3 protein: CAISRDTVVNEQFF; CDR3 DNA: TGTGCCATCAGCAGGGACACAGTAGTGAATGAGCAGTTCTTC
J gene: TRBJ2-1; clone size: .; D gene: TRBD2; V gene: TRBV10-2; CDR3 protein: CASSSGEYNEQFF; CDR3 DNA: TGCGCCAGTTCGAGCGGGGAATACAATGAGCAGTTCTTC
J gene: TRBJ2-5; clone size: once; D gene: .; V gene: TRBV5-1; CDR3 protein: CASSLDLAETQYF; CDR3 DNA: TGCGCCAGCAGCTTGGATCTCGCCGAGACCCAGTACTTC
J gene: TRBJ2-3; clone size: many; D gene: .; V gene: TRBV24-1; CDR3 protein: CATSETVDTQYF; CDR3 DNA: TGTGCCACCAGTGAAACGGTGGATACGCAGTATTTT
J gene: TRBJ2-3; clone size: few; D gene: .; V gene: TRBV19; CDR3 protein: CASKEGGDADTQYF; CDR3 DNA: TGTGCCAGTAAGGAAGGCGGGGACGCAGATACGCAGTATTTT